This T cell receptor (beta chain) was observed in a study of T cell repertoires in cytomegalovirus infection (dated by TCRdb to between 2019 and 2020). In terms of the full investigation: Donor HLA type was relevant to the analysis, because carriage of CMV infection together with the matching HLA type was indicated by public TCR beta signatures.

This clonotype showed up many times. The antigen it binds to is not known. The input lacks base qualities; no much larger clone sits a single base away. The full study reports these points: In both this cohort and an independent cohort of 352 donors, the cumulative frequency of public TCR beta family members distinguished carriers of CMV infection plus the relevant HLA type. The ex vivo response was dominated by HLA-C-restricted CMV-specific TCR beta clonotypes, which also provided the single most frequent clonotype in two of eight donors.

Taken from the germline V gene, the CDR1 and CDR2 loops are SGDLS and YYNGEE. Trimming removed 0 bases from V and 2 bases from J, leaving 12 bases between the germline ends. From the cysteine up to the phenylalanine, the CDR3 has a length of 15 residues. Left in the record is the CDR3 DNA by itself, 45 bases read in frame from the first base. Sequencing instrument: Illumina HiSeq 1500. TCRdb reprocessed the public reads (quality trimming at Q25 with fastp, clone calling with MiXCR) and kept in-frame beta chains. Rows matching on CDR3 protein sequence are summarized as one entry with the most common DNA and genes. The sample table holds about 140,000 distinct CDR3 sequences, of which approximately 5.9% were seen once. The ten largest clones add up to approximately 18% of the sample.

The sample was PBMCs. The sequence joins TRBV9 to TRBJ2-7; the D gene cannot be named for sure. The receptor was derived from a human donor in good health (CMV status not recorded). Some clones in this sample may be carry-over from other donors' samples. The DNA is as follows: TGTGCCAGCAGCGTAGGGTCCAGCAGTACCTACGAGCAGTACTTC. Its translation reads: CASSVGSSSTYEQYF.